The 14 T cell receptor beta chains presented below share a single source sample, sequenced in a study of T cell responses to AZD1222 COVID-19 vaccine. TCRdb's copy holds only in-frame clones and misses some; the assay was immunoSEQ multiplex PCR. The sample carries 150,000 to 200,000 clones, around 88% recorded once. The sample was peripheral blood, taken 28 days after the second AZD1222 dose. The receptors come from an adult who received the AZD1222 COVID-19 vaccine.

As to this clone: This sample includes further DNA sequences coding for the same CDR3. The chain uses TRBV6-5 and TRBJ1-1, with a possible D match to TRBD1 (5 bases). Germline V CDR1 and CDR2: MNHEY, SVGAGI. The CDR3 runs to 14 residues. V gave up 0 bases and J gave up 0 bases, with 5 bases separating them. The chain's CDR3 is CASSYSGVNTEAFF. The CDR3 bases are TGTGCCAGCAGTTACTCAGGGGTGAACACTGAAGCTTTCTTT.

The V and J genes are TRBV10-2 and TRBJ2-3; D gene uncertain. This CDR3 has 17 amino acids. CDR1 is WSHSY and CDR2 is SAAADI in the germline V gene. Between the trimmed V and J ends, which lost 3 bases and 0 bases, there was a span of 16 bases. CDR3 in DNA: TGCGCCAGCAGTGATGGGATCCCCTTTTTGAGCACAGATACGCAGTATTTT. Its translation: CASSDGIPFLSTDTQYF.

The chain employs TRBV29-1 and TRBJ1-2, with D perhaps matching TRBD1 (5 bases). CDR1 and CDR2 from the germline V gene are SQVTM and ANQGSEA. CDR3 size: 14 residues. The V end lost 6 bases, the J end lost 4 bases, and 18 bases lay between the germline ends. CDR3 amino acids: CSVAGRDGTYGYTF. The CDR3 region has the DNA TGCAGCGTGGCAGGAAGGGACGGGACCTATGGCTACACCTTC.

This clone was detected once. The V and J genes are TRBV7-2 and TRBJ1-2; no definite D call. The CDR3 loop spans 12 amino acids. CDR1 SGHTA and CDR2 FQGNSA come from the germline V gene. Deletions cut 5 bases from V and 5 bases from J, with 9 bases between. CDR3: CASSVERYGYTF. CDR3 in DNA: TGTGCCAGCAGCGTAGAGAGATATGGCTACACCTTC.

This chain joins TRBV12-1 and TRBJ2-7; no DNA check was done on the table's D call, TRBD2. TRBV12-1 is a pseudogene locus. The CDR3 sequence is 16 residues long. The CDR3 DNA reads as TGTGCCAGCAGCTTGAAGACTAGCGGGGGTAGCTACGAGCAGTACTTC. Protein sequence: CASSLKTSGGSYEQYF.

In this sample, this clone turned up a few times. V and J are TRBV4-2 and TRBJ2-2; a possible D gene is TRBD1 (5 bases). This CDR3 comprises 16 residues. The V end lost 4 bases, the J end lost 0 bases, and 12 bases lay between the germline ends. Germline CDR1 and CDR2: LGHNA and YNFKEQ. In nucleotides, the CDR3 is TGTGCCAGCAGCCCCAAGGTACAGGCGAACACCGGGGAGCTGTTTTTT. Its translation: CASSPKVQANTGELFF.

The V gene is TRBV2, the J gene TRBJ2-7, with TRBD2 matching over 7 bases. J was trimmed by 0 bases and V by 4 bases; bases with no gene match: 6. Looked up from germline, CDR1 is SNHLY and CDR2 is FYNNEI. The CDR3 is made up of 15 amino acids. The CDR3 reads CASSASGGGSYEQYF. In nucleotides, the CDR3 is TGTGCCAGCAGTGCATCTGGGGGGGGCTCCTACGAGCAGTACTTC.

CDR3 sequence: CASSPTRAANTEAFF. The CDR3 DNA reads TGTGCCAGCAGCCCCACCCGTGCGGCGAACACTGAAGCTTTCTTT. This sequence joins TRBV16 and TRBJ1-1; D is unresolved. The CDR3 has 15 residues. Germline assignment: CDR1 KGHSY and CDR2 FQNENV. Trimming left V 4 bases short and J 1 base short, with 13 bases between.

The V call is TRBV5-1, the J call TRBJ1-1; no reliable D call. CDR3 length: 12 residues. The V gene lost 1 base and the J gene lost 5 bases, with 6 bases spanning the gap. CDR1 is SGHRS, CDR2 YFSETQ, per germline. Here the CDR3 reads CASSLRETEAFF. The DNA of the CDR3 is TGCGCCAGCAGCTTGAGGGAAACTGAAGCTTTCTTT.

This clone appeared a few times. The chain recombines TRBV25-1 with TRBJ1-1; 9 nucleotides line up with TRBD1. Trimming took 1 base from V and 5 from J; bases not matched to a gene: 11. The CDR3 spans 17 residues. The germline V gene has CDR1 MGHDK and CDR2 SYGVNS. CDR3 region: CASSELTQGAGKTEAFF. The CDR3 bases are TGTGCCAGCAGTGAATTAACACAGGGGGCGGGAAAGACTGAAGCTTTCTTT. The variable domain in full, with the rest retrieved from reference TRBV25-1 and TRBJ1-1, is EADIYQTPRYLVIGTGKKITLECSQTMGHDKMYWYQQDPGMELHLIHYSYGVNSTEKGDLSSESTVSRIRTEHFPLTLESARPSHTSQYLCASSELTQGAGKTEAFFGQGTRLTVV.

This clone showed up just once. This chain links TRBV9 with TRBJ1-3; TRBD1 is a possible D gene (5 bases). Germline CDR1 is SGDLS and CDR2 is YYNGEE. CDR3 length equals 13 residues. V dropped 7 bases and J dropped 1 base, with 9 bases sitting between them. The CDR3 region is CASGGVSGNTIYF. The CDR3 nucleotides read TGTGCCAGCGGGGGGGTATCTGGAAACACCATATATTTT.

The gene calls are TRBV10-2 and TRBJ2-5, with TRBD2 identical over 14 bases. The J segment lost 3 bases and the V segment lost 0 bases, leaving 3 bases of the junction unmatched. Germline assignment: CDR1 WSHSY and CDR2 SAAADI. This CDR3 has 17 amino acids. In DNA form, the CDR3 reads TGCGCCAGCAGTGAGTCCATGGGACTAGCGGGGGAAGAGACCCAGTACTTC. It translates to CASSESMGLAGEETQYF.

The chain combines TRBV6-5 with TRBJ1-2; a weak D match, TRBD1 (6 bases). Trimming left V 0 bases short and J 7 bases short, with 12 bases between. Germline CDR1 and CDR2: MNHEY and SVGAGI. The CDR3 loop spans 14 amino acids. The CDR3 bases are TGTGCCAGCAGTTACTCGGTTGGGGGCGCTGGCTACACCTTC. Encoded protein: CASSYSVGGAGYTF.

This sequence joins TRBV30 and TRBJ2-7, with D possibly TRBD2 on 6 matching bases. The CDR3 is 13 residues long. V was clipped by 7 bases and J by 0 bases, with 13 bases between them. Germline V gene sequence: CDR1 GTSNPN, CDR2 SVGIG (reference sequence). The CDR3 DNA sequence: TGTGCCTCGCTCCGGGACTTCTCCTACGAGCAGTACTTC. It translates to CASLRDFSYEQYF.